These 15 T cell receptor beta chains were all obtained from the same sample, sequenced in a study of T-cell memory formation after mild COVID-19 (dated by TCRdb to the early 2020s). Library preparation used 5' RACE. The instrument given in TCRdb is Illumina NovaSeq 6000. TCRdb passed the public sequencing reads through fastp at Q25 and MiXCR, retaining productive beta sequences. Identical CDR3 protein sequences are pooled into one entry, listed with their most common genes and DNA. The sample profile shows 100,000 to 150,000 distinct CDR3 sequences; about a sixth of them were found once. The top ten constitute approximately 5% of the sample. Material: PBMCs or a T cell subset sorted from them (not recorded which). These TCRs come from a man between 18 and 29 years old who had mild COVID-19 (a few samples of this study predate the infection). The sample titles of this study are shuffled in the database, so cell type and time point are left out; the donor was told from shared clones.

This clonotype appeared many times. The chain is built from TRBV7-2 and TRBJ2-1; TRBD1 matches at 9 bases. This CDR3 comprises 16 residues. Germline V gene sequence: CDR1 SGHTA, CDR2 FQGNSA. The V gene end was trimmed by 5 bases and the J gene end by 4 bases; junction bases not matched to a gene: 9. The CDR3 DNA follows: TGTGCCAGCAGCCGTACCGGGACAGGGCTATACAATGAGCAGTTCTTC. Residues: CASSRTGTGLYNEQFF.

In this sample, this clonotype turned up a few times. This chain connects TRBV7-2 to TRBJ2-5, with 7 bases fitting TRBD2. The CDR3 is made up of 17 amino acids. Germline V lookup: CDR1 SGHTA, CDR2 FQGNSA. The V gene end was trimmed by 4 bases and the J gene end by 3 bases; junction bases not matched to a gene: 14. DNA of the CDR3: TGTGCCAGCAGCTCGAAGATGTACGAGAGCGGGGAAGAGACCCAGTACTTC. As protein: CASSSKMYESGEETQYF.

In this sample, this clonotype turned up a few times. The genes are TRBV20-1 and TRBJ2-1; 13 bases agree with TRBD2. Germline-derived CDR1 and CDR2 are DFQATT and SNEGSKA (reference sequence). The V and J ends lost 6 bases and 9 bases, in that order; junction bases with no gene match: 11. This CDR3 comprises 15 residues. CDR3 loop: CSAPPLAGGPSEQFF. The CDR3 DNA reads TGCAGTGCGCCGCCACTAGCGGGGGGGCCGAGTGAGCAGTTCTTC.

This clonotype was observed a handful of times. The J gene is TRBJ2-7, the V gene TRBV10-3, with D perhaps given as TRBD1 or TRBD2 (5 bases each). This CDR3 has 14 residues. Germline V lookup: CDR1 ENHRY, CDR2 SYGVKD. Deletions cut 6 bases from V and 0 bases from J, with 12 bases between. CDR3 in amino acids: CAISQGRSSYEQYF. CDR3 DNA sequence: TGTGCCATCAGCCAGGGACGGAGCTCCTACGAGCAGTACTTC.

Only a few counts were recorded for this clonotype. The chain recombines TRBV29-1 with TRBJ2-3; no reliable D call. The CDR3 totals 13 residues. CDR1 SQVTM and CDR2 ANQGSEA come from the germline V gene. Trimming pared 6 bases from V and 5 bases from J, leaving 15 bases between. CDR3 in DNA: TGCAGCGTCTTCGCCCCTAGTAGAGATACGCAGTATTTT. This gives the protein CSVFAPSRDTQYF.

In its sample, this clonotype was seen a few times. V is TRBV20-1 and J is TRBJ1-2, with D possibly TRBD1 on 6 matching bases. Trimming shortened V by 4 bases and J by 8 bases, and 14 bases separated the two germline ends. The CDR3 extends over 12 amino acids. Germline V lookup: CDR1 DFQATT, CDR2 SNEGSKA (reference sequence). CDR3 in DNA: TGCAGTGCTATCACAGGGTTCGCCGGCTACACCTTC. Translated: CSAITGFAGYTF.

The chain uses TRBV20-1 and TRBJ1-2, with 11 bases lining up with TRBD1. This CDR3 has 13 residues. The germline V gene has CDR1 DFQATT and CDR2 SNEGSKA (reference sequence). The chain's CDR3 is CSTPGTGGVGYTF. The CDR3 nucleotides are TGCAGCACTCCGGGGACAGGGGGAGTTGGCTACACCTTC.

The J gene is TRBJ1-1, the V gene TRBV12-3 or TRBV12-4; D possibly corresponds to TRBD1 (6 bases). The V end lost 5 bases, the J end lost 1 base, and 14 bases lay between the germline ends. The CDR3 runs 15 residues. The CDR3 loop is CASSPQPTGNTEAFF. In DNA form, the CDR3 reads TGTGCCAGCAGTCCGCAACCGACAGGGAACACTGAAGCTTTCTTT.

CDR3 protein: CASSAGQAFPYGYTF. The CDR3 DNA is TGCGCCAGCAGCGCCGGACAGGCCTTTCCCTATGGCTACACCTTC. The V gene is TRBV5-1, the J gene TRBJ1-2, with 7 bases identical to TRBD1. Germline V CDR1 and CDR2: SGHRS, YFSETQ. The V and J ends lost 4 bases and 4 bases, in that order; junction bases with no gene match: 10. This CDR3 spans 15 amino acids. Drawing the rest from reference TRBV5-1 and TRBJ1-2, the complete variable domain is KAGVTQTPRYLIKTRGQQVTLSCSPISGHRSVSWYQQTPGQGLQFLFEYFSETQRNKGNFPGRFSGRQFSNSRSEMNVSTLELGDSALYLCASSAGQAFPYGYTFGSGTRLTVV.

The chain links TRBV6-2 or TRBV6-3 to TRBJ2-5; 9 bases agree with TRBD2. The CDR3 sequence is 17 residues long. The germline CDR1 and CDR2 sequences are MNHEY and SVGEGT. Trimming at V came to 6 bases and at J to 4 bases, leaving 15 bases not matched to a gene. The CDR3 DNA sequence: TGTGCCAGCAGCCCCCCCGTGCTCGTAGCGGGGGTAGAGACCCAGTACTTC. This codes for CASSPPVLVAGVETQYF.

This clonotype was counted only a few times. The rearrangement joins TRBV6-2 or TRBV6-3 to TRBJ2-3; 8 bases line up with TRBD1. V lost 2 bases and J lost 2; bases outside the gene matches: 12. CDR3 length: 18 residues. The germline V gene encodes CDR1 MNHEY and CDR2 SVGEGT. CDR3 protein: CASSYGQGFWGSTDTQYF. DNA for the CDR3: TGTGCCAGCAGTTACGGACAGGGTTTTTGGGGGTCCACAGATACGCAGTATTTT.

The gene calls are TRBV3-1 and TRBJ2-5, with TRBD1 as a possible D gene (6 bases). V lost 4 bases to trimming and J lost 5 bases, with 14 bases between them. Germline CDR1 reads LGHDT; CDR2 reads YNNKEL (reference sequence). There are 14 residues in the CDR3. The CDR3 protein is CASSLSGGLETQYF. CDR3 DNA: TGTGCCAGCAGCCTAAGTGGGGGCCTGGAGACCCAGTACTTC.

V and J are TRBV5-5 and TRBJ2-3; D gene unclear. The length of the CDR3 is 15 residues. Germline CDR1 SGHKS, CDR2 YYEKEE (reference sequence). Trimming stripped 4 bases from V and 2 bases from J, with 14 bases between. CDR3 sequence: CASSIPRWTTDTQYF. Written as DNA, the CDR3 is TGTGCCAGCAGCATACCTCGGTGGACCACAGATACGCAGTATTTT. The complete variable domain, with remaining parts taken from reference TRBV5-5 and TRBJ2-3, reads DAGVTQSPTHLIKTRGQQVTLRCSPISGHKSVSWYQQVLGQGPQFIFQYYEKEERGRGNFPDRFSARQFPNYSSELNVNALLLGDSALYLCASSIPRWTTDTQYFGPGTRLTVL.

The chain recombines TRBV12-3 or TRBV12-4 with TRBJ2-4; D is possibly TRBD1 (6 bases). This CDR3 spans 14 amino acids. V was trimmed by 3 bases and J by 8 bases, leaving 14 bases between them. The CDR3, as DNA: TGTGCCAGCAGTTTCAGGGGAATTGGTGACATTCAGTACTTC. This encodes CASSFRGIGDIQYF.

The J gene is TRBJ2-7, the V gene TRBV7-2; TRBD2 aligns across 9 bases. Looked up from germline, CDR1 is SGHTA and CDR2 is FQGNSA. This CDR3 region has 15 residues. V lost 2 bases to trimming and J lost 2 bases; unmatched junction nucleotides: 4. DNA for the CDR3: TGTGCCAGCAGCTTATTTAGCGGGGGCACCTACGAGCAGTACGTC. Its translation: CASSLFSGGTYEQYV.